This TCR beta chain derives from a study of blood T cell repertoires in COVID-19. Study information: Sites in the United States, Italy and Spain provided acute and convalescent COVID-19 samples. The cDNA or gDNA used as material had been derived from T cells, B-cell-depleted T cells, or PBMCs.

Trimming took 4 bases from V and 1 from J; bases not matched to a gene: 18. CDR1 is LNHDA, CDR2 SQIVND, per germline (reference sequence). This CDR3 comprises 19 residues. TCRdb's copy holds only in-frame clones and misses some; the assay was immunoSEQ multiplex PCR. The sample has around 200,000 clones; over 80% are singletons. Those enrolled, adults aged roughly 18 to 95 years, came from about two dozen US areas. Participants' own reports of clinical history determined their cohort assignment. The receptor's source is a man between 18 and 29 years old with acute COVID-19. J is TRBJ1-2 and V is TRBV19; 7 bases agree with TRBD1. Sequences were obtained from PBMCs or T cells enriched from blood (not recorded which). The CDR3 sequence is CASSTWPPGGRWINYGYTF. The CDR3 region has the DNA TGTGCCAGTAGTACCTGGCCACCAGGGGGACGGTGGATTAACTATGGCTACACCTTC.